This T cell receptor (beta chain) comes out of a study of graft-versus-host responses after intestinal transplantation. Study-level background: Every transplant recipient was induced with anti-thymocyte globulin, then maintained on tacrolimus and steroids for two to three years. Whole-study results and caveats: The highest levels of circulating GvH clones went along with early declines in HvG clones after transplant.

Clones were read by immunoSEQ multiplex PCR, and TCRdb kept only the in-frame ones, dropping some. The sample shows about 15,000 clones, around 94% of them seen only once. Trimming shortened V by 5 bases and J by 4 bases, and 16 bases separated the two germline ends. The CDR3 totals 15 residues. The germline V gene has CDR1 WSHSY and CDR2 SAAADI. With regard to this clone: What it recognizes is unknown.

This chain uses TRBV10-2 with TRBJ2-3, with a possible D match to TRBD2 (7 bases). The clonotype originates from a human patient who received an intestinal transplant, so some T cells may come from the graft donor. The specimen comprised PBMCs, sampled 9 days after transplant. The CDR3 region has the DNA TGCGCCAGCAGTCCCGGGGCGGGGGCTTCAGATACGCAGTATTTT. Its translation is CASSPGAGASDTQYF.